This T cell receptor beta chain was recorded in a study of T cells in Graves' hyperthyroidism and ophthalmopathy. Germline assignment: CDR1 SGHRS and CDR2 YFSETQ. V was trimmed by 0 bases and J by 10 bases, leaving 16 bases between them. This CDR3 is built from 14 residues. Authors of the study amplified TCR beta CDR3 regions from RNA transcripts. TCR CDR3 underwent first-round RT-PCR with the HTBI primer set. TCRdb re-analysed the multiplex PCR reads in MiXCR, keeping a single row per CDR3 protein. Of some 600,000 distinct CDR3 sequences in the sample, about 15% are singletons; the top ten hold almost 6%.

Sequenced: blood. The clonotype comes from a woman younger than 45 with Graves' hyperthyroidism that later progressed to Graves' ophthalmopathy. The genes are TRBV5-1 and TRBJ1-2, with a weak D call TRBD1 (5 bases). CDR3 nucleotides: TGCGCCAGCAGCTTGGGACAGTCTATCGGGGACTACACCTTC. The encoded protein is CASSLGQSIGDYTF. The variable domain in full, completed from reference TRBV5-1 and TRBJ1-2, reads KAGVTQTPRYLIKTRGQQVTLSCSPISGHRSVSWYQQTPGQGLQFLFEYFSETQRNKGNFPGRFSGRQFSNSRSEMNVSTLELGDSALYLCASSLGQSIGDYTFGSGTRLTVV.